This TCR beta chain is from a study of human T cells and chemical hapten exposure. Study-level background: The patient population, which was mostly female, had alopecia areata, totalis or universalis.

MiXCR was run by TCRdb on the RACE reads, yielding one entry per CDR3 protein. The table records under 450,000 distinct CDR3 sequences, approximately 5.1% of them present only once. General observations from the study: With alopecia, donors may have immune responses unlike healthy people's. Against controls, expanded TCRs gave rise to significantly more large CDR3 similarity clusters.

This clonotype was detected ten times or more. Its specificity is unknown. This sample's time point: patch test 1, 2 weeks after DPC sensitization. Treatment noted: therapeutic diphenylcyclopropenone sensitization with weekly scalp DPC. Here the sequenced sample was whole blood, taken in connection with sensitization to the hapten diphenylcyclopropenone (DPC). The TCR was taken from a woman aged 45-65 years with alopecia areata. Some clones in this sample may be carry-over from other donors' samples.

The CDR3 region is CASSLSWTSGGPYEQYF. CDR3 nucleotide sequence: TGTGCCAGCAGTTTATCGTGGACTAGCGGGGGGCCCTACGAGCAGTACTTC. The V gene is TRBV27, the J gene TRBJ2-7; 14 bases are shared with TRBD2. The CDR3 extends over 17 amino acids. Germline V gene sequence: CDR1 MNHEY, CDR2 SMNVEV (reference sequence). With V trimmed by 0 bases and J by 2 bases, 3 bases remained unmatched.